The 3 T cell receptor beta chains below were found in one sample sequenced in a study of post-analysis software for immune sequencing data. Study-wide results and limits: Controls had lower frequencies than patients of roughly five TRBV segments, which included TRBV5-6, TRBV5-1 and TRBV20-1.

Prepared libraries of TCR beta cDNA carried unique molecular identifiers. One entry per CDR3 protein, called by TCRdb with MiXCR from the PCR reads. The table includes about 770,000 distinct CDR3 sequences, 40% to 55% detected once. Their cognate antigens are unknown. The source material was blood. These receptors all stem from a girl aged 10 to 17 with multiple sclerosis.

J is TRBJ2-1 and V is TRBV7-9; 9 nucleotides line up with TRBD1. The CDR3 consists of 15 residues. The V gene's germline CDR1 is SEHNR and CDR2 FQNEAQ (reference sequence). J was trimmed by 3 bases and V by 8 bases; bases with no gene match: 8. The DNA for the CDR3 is TGTGCCAGCGGGGGGGACAGGGATATCTACAATGAGCAGTTCTTC. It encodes CASGGDRDIYNEQFF.

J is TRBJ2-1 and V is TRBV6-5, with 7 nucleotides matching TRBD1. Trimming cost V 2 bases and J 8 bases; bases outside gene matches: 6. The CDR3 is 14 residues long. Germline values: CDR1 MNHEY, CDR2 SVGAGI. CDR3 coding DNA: TGTGCCAGCAGTTACGAGACAGGGATAGATGAGCAGTTCTTC. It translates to CASSYETGIDEQFF.

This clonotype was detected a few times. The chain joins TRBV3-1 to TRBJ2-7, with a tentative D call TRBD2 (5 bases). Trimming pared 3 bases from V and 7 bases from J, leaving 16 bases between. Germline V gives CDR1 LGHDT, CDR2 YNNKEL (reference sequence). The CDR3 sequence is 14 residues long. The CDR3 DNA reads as TGTGCCAGCAGCCAGATATTGGGAGCGAGTGAGCAGTACTTC. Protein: CASSQILGASEQYF.